Listed below are T cell receptor beta chains from one sample, sequenced in a study of cytomegalovirus exposure and HLA in healthy donors. Produced via immunoSEQ multiplex PCR; TCRdb's table is partial and in-frame only. The sample includes fewer than 200,000 clones, about 90% of them seen just once. Material for sequencing was PBMCs. The receptors shown here come from a girl less than two years old in good health and CMV-seronegative. The CDR3 runs from the conserved cysteine through the conserved F or W. Each record gives: J gene, D gene, V gene, CDR3 protein, CDR3 DNA. A D gene is named only where the DNA matches it firmly.

j_gene: TRBJ2-7
d_gene: TRBD1
v_gene: TRBV6-5
CDR3aa: CASSQGQGRSYEQYF
CDR3nt: TGTGCCAGCAGTCAAGGACAGGGGAGATCCTACGAGCAGTACTTC

j_gene: TRBJ2-6
d_gene: -
v_gene: TRBV5-1
CDR3aa: CASSLRVTDMISSGANVLTF
CDR3nt: TGCGCCAGCAGCTTGAGAGTGACAGATATGATAAGCTCTGGGGCCAACGTCCTGACTTTC

j_gene: TRBJ1-2
d_gene: TRBD1
v_gene: TRBV7-9
CDR3aa: CASSSTGTVDFYGYTF
CDR3nt: TGTGCCAGCAGCTCAACCGGGACAGTGGACTTCTATGGCTACACCTTC

j_gene: TRBJ2-3
d_gene: TRBD2
v_gene: TRBV29-1
CDR3aa: CSVGGGRTDTQYF
CDR3nt: TGCAGCGTTGGCGGGGGGCGCACAGATACGCAGTATTTT

j_gene: TRBJ2-7
d_gene: TRBD1
v_gene: TRBV5-6
CDR3aa: CASNQQGVPYEQYF
CDR3nt: TGTGCCAGCAACCAACAGGGGGTCCCCTACGAGCAGTACTTC

j_gene: TRBJ2-2
d_gene: -
v_gene: TRBV11-2
CDR3aa: CASSPQTANTGELFF
CDR3nt: TGTGCCAGCAGCCCCCAAACAGCGAACACCGGGGAGCTGTTTTTT

j_gene: TRBJ2-3
d_gene: -
v_gene: TRBV5-4
CDR3aa: CASETALRADTQYF
CDR3nt: TGTGCCAGCGAGACGGCGCTTCGGGCAGATACGCAGTATTTT

j_gene: TRBJ1-5
d_gene: -
v_gene: TRBV27
CDR3aa: CASSNLINQPQHF
CDR3nt: TGTGCCAGCAGTAATTTAATCAATCAGCCCCAGCATTTT

j_gene: TRBJ2-3
d_gene: TRBD1
v_gene: TRBV5-4
CDR3aa: CASTRQGSTDTQYF
CDR3nt: TGTGCCAGCACACGACAGGGGAGCACAGATACGCAGTATTTT

j_gene: TRBJ1-2
d_gene: TRBD1
v_gene: TRBV4-1
CDR3aa: CASSQPGTVYGYTF
CDR3nt: TGCGCCAGCAGCCAACCCGGGACAGTCTATGGCTACACCTTC

j_gene: TRBJ2-5
d_gene: -
v_gene: TRBV7-2
CDR3aa: CASNELGSGQETQYF
CDR3nt: TGTGCCAGCAACGAACTAGGCTCAGGCCAAGAGACCCAGTACTTC

j_gene: TRBJ2-1
d_gene: -
v_gene: TRBV5-1
CDR3aa: CASSWDPTSNEQFF
CDR3nt: TGCGCCAGCAGCTGGGACCCTACTAGCAACGAGCAGTTCTTC

j_gene: TRBJ1-2
d_gene: TRBD1
v_gene: TRBV30
CDR3aa: CAWSDRGDYGYTF
CDR3nt: TGTGCCTGGAGCGACAGGGGGGACTATGGCTACACCTTC

j_gene: TRBJ1-5
d_gene: -
v_gene: TRBV21-1
CDR3aa: CASSRRDRGTNQPQHF
CDR3nt: TGTGCCAGCAGTAGGCGAGACAGGGGAACCAATCAGCCCCAGCATTTT

j_gene: TRBJ2-1
d_gene: -
v_gene: TRBV11-2
CDR3aa: CASRSYDNEQFF
CDR3nt: TGTGCCAGCCGGTCATATGACAATGAGCAGTTCTTC

j_gene: TRBJ2-3
d_gene: TRBD2
v_gene: TRBV7-9
CDR3aa: CASSLLGGLAGTDTQYF
CDR3nt: TGTGCCAGCAGCTTATTAGGGGGACTAGCGGGCACAGATACGCAGTATTTT

j_gene: TRBJ2-1
d_gene: -
v_gene: TRBV25-1
CDR3aa: CASSDAGWANEQFF
CDR3nt: TGTGCCAGCAGTGATGCCGGATGGGCCAATGAGCAGTTCTTC

j_gene: TRBJ2-1
d_gene: -
v_gene: TRBV5-1
CDR3aa: CASSLVIASSYNEQFF
CDR3nt: TGCGCCAGCAGCTTGGTTATAGCGAGCTCCTACAATGAGCAGTTCTTC

j_gene: TRBJ1-1
d_gene: -
v_gene: TRBV29-1
CDR3aa: CSAGQGMNTEAFF
CDR3nt: TGCAGCGCCGGGCAGGGAATGAACACTGAAGCTTTCTTT

j_gene: TRBJ2-2
d_gene: -
v_gene: TRBV7-9
CDR3aa: CASSLGGVTGELFF
CDR3nt: TGTGCCAGCAGCTTAGGAGGAGTTACCGGGGAGCTGTTTTTT